Listed here is a single T cell receptor (beta chain). V was shortened by 5 bases and J by 2 bases, with 10 bases between the two germline ends. Germline V gives CDR1 SNHLY, CDR2 FYNNEI. CDR3 length equals 13 residues. Some clones are missing from TCRdb's copy, which holds only in-frame ones; the method was immunoSEQ multiplex PCR. The sample holds some 300,000 clones, approximately 90% seen once. The data derive from a study of blood T cell repertoires in COVID-19. This TCR came from a woman between 25 and 40 years old who had recovered from COVID-19. The chain links TRBV2 to TRBJ2-7; unclear D gene. Sequenced material: peripheral blood. This CDR3 reads CASSTDTAYEQYF. The CDR3 nucleotides are TGTGCCAGCAGTACTGACACAGCCTACGAGCAGTACTTC. The full variable domain, with the rest looked up from reference TRBV2 and TRBJ2-7, is EPEVTQTPSHQVTQMGQEVILRCVPISNHLYFYWYRQILGQKVEFLVSFYNNEISEKSEIFDDQFSVERPDGSNFTLKIRSTKLEDSAMYFCASSTDTAYEQYFGPGTRLTVT.